This T cell receptor beta chain originates from a study of regulatory T cells in long-lasting Graves disease. General observations from the study: Not thyroid tissue but only peripheral blood was studied.

This clonotype was picked up many times. No antigen is known for it. Time point in this sample: newly diagnosed GD, antithyroid drugs for less than 3 months. The TCR library was made from RNA that had been extracted from PBMCs in TRIzol. Through Arm-PCR of CDR3 regions and iRepertoire HTBI primers, TCR beta libraries were built. Original processing methods: From all samples, identification returned approximately 15 TRBJ and around 62 TRBV segments. TCRdb re-derived calls from the multiplex PCR reads in MiXCR, one entry per CDR3 protein. For this entry, the V and J calls and clone size follow TCRdb and not the study's own pipeline. The sample holds about 320,000 distinct CDR3 sequences, 18% seen once. This CDR3 spans 12 amino acids. V was shortened by 2 bases and J by 9 bases, with 8 bases between the two germline ends. Germline values: CDR1 MDHEN, CDR2 SYDVKM.

The chain is built from TRBV28 and TRBJ1-5; no definite D call. This receptor was identified in a female donor with Graves disease. The sequencing here drew on peripheral blood mononuclear cells (PBMCs), taken at new diagnosis, from a patient treated with antithyroid drugs. CDR3 in DNA: TGTGCCAGCAGTTTAGCCGGCTCGCCCCAGCATTTT. Translated, it gives CASSLAGSPQHF.